This T cell receptor beta chain was identified during a study of CD8 T cells in ankylosing spondylitis. Only a few counts were recorded for this clonotype. The V and J ends lost 10 bases and 4 bases, in that order; junction bases with no gene match: 12. The germline V gene has CDR1 SEHNR and CDR2 FQNEAQ (reference sequence). The CDR3 loop spans 14 amino acids. MiXCR was run by TCRdb on the 5' RACE reads, yielding one entry per CDR3 protein. The data show 200,000 to 300,000 distinct CDR3 sequences, under 12% seen once. The V call is TRBV7-9, the J call TRBJ1-1; 7 bases line up with TRBD1. Sequenced input: blood, either unsorted or a sorted T cell fraction (not recorded which). The receptor comes from a male donor with ankylosing spondylitis or in good health (not recorded which). DNA for the CDR3: TGTGCCACCTCTGGACAGGCCCTTAGCACTGAAGCTTTCTTT. Its translation: CATSGQALSTEAFF.